The clone carrying this T cell receptor (beta chain) was seen once. Its antigen is unidentified. The CDR3 extends over 12 amino acids. V lost 8 bases and J 2 bases, leaving 8 bases between the germline ends. Described treatment: approximately 18 received Ad26.COV2.S at low or high dose, single or two shots; about 5 received placebo; per-sample allocation not given. All samples were drawn on day 63, counting from the first vaccine or placebo injection. This entry comes from a study of Ad26.COV2.S vaccination and SARS-CoV-2 variants. Study-level results: Spike-specific TCR breadth was greater after Ad26.COV2.S than placebo.

Sequenced by immunoSEQ multiplex PCR; TCRdb stores in-frame clones only, minus some. The sample includes under 550,000 clones, approximately 87% of them seen just once. The chain combines TRBV12-3 or TRBV12-4 with TRBJ2-3; D ambiguous. Source: peripheral blood, taken in a trial of Ad26.COV2.S vaccine versus placebo. The receptor comes from a person aged 18 to 59 who received the Ad26.COV2.S COVID-19 vaccine or a placebo. Here the CDR3 reads CASGKNTDTQYF. CDR3 nucleotides: TGTGCCAGCGGCAAAAACACAGATACGCAGTATTTT.